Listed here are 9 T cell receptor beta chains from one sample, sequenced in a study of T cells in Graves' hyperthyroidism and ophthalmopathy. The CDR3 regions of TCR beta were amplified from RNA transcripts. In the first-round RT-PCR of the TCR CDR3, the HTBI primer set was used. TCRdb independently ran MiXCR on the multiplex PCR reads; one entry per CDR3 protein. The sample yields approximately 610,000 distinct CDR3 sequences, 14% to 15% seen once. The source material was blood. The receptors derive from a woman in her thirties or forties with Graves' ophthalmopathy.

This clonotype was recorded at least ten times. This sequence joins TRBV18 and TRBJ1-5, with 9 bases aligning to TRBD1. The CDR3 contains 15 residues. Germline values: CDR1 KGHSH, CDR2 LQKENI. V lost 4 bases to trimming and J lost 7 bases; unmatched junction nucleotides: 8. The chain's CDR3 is CASSRLDRGGQPQHF. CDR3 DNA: TGTGCCAGCTCACGATTGGACAGGGGCGGCCAGCCCCAGCATTTT.

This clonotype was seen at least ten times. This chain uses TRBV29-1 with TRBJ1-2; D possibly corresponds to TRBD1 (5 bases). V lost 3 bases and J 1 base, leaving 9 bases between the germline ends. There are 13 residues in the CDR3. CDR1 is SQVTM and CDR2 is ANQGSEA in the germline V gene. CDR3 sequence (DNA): TGCAGCGTTGATGGGGGGAATAACTATGGCTACACCTTC. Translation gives CSVDGGNNYGYTF. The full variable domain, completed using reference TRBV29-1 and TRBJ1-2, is SAVISQKPSRDICQRGTSLTIQCQVDSQVTMMFWYRQQPGQSLTLIATANQGSEATYESGFVIDKFPISRPNLTFSTLTVSNMSPEDSSIYLCSVDGGNNYGYTFGSGTRLTVV.

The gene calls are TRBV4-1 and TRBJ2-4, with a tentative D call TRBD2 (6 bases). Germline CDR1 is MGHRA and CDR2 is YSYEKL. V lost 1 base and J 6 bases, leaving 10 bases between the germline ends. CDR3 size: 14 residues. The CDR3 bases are TGCGCCAGCAGCCAAGTAAACGGGGGAAACATTCAGTACTTC. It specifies CASSQVNGGNIQYF.

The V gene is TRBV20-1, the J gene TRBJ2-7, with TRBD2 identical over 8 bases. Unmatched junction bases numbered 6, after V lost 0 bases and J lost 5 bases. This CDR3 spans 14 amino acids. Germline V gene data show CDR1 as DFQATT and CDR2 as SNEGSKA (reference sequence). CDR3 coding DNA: TGCAGTGCTAGAGAAGCGGGGGCTCGGAACGAGCAGTACTTC. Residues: CSAREAGARNEQYF.

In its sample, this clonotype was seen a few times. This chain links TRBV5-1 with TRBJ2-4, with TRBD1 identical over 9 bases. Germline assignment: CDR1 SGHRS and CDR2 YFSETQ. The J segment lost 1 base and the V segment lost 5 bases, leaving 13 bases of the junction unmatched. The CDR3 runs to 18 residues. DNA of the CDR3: TGCGCCAGCAGTTCGAGTGGGACAGGGATTGGGGCCAAAAACATTCAGTACTTC. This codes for CASSSSGTGIGAKNIQYF.

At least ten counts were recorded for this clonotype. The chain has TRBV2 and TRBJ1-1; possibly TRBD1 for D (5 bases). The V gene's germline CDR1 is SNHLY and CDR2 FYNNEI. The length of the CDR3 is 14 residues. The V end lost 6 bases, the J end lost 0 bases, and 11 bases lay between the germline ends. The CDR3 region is CASSRDGMNTEAFF. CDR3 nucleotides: TGTGCCAGCAGCAGGGATGGGATGAACACTGAAGCTTTCTTT.

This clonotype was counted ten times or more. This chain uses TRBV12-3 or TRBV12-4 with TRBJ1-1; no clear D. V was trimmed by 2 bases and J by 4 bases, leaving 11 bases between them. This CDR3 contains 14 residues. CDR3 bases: TGTGCCAGCAGTTTAAGGGTACTAGCCACTGAAGCTTTCTTT. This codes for CASSLRVLATEAFF.

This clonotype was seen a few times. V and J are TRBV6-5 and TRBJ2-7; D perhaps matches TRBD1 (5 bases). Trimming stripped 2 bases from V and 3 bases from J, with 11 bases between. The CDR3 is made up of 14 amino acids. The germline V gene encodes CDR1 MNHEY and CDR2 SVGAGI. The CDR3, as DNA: TGTGCCAGCAGTTACGACAGCTACCTCTACGAGCAGTACTTC. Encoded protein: CASSYDSYLYEQYF.

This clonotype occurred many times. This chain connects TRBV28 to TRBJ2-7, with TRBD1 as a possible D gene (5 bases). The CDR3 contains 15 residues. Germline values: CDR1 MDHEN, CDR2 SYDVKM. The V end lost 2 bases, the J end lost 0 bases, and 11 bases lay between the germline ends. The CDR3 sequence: CASSLRGFTSYEQYF. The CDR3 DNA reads TGTGCCAGCAGTTTAAGGGGCTTTACCTCCTACGAGCAGTACTTC.